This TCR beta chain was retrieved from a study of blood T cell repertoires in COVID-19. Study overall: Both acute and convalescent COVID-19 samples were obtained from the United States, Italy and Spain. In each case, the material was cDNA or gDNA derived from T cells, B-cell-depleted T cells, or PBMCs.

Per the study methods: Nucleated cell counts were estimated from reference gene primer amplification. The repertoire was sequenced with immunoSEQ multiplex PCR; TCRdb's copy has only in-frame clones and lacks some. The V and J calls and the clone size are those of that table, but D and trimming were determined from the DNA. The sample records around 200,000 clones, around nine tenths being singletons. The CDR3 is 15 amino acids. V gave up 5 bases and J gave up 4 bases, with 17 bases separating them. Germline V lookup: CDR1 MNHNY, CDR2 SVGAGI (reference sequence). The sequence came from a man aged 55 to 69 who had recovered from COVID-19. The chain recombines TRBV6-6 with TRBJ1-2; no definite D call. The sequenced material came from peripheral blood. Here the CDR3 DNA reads TGTGCCAGCAGTCCACCCGCGATCGCAACCTATGGCTACACCTTC. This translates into CASSPPAIATYGYTF.